This TCR beta chain was sequenced in a study of regulatory T cells in long-lasting Graves disease. On the study more broadly: Newly diagnosed Graves' patients had taken antithyroid drugs under 3 months. Overall study findings and caveats: Sharing of public clonotypes was greater in persistent patients (roughly 2,600) than in new patients (almost 1,000).

This clonotype occurred many times. Its matching antigen is unknown. Specified time point: newly diagnosed GD, antithyroid drugs for less than 3 months. The TCR library was made from RNA that had been extracted from PBMCs in TRIzol. Peripheral blood, roughly 8.8 milliliters of it, was drawn into EDTA tubes. Arm-PCR with iRepertoire HTBI primers amplified the CDR3 regions for these TCR beta libraries. Using its own MiXCR run on the multiplex PCR reads, TCRdb lists one record per CDR3 protein. The table includes about 530,000 distinct CDR3 sequences, about 16% detected once. These data were also filed under a second study, of T cells in Graves' hyperthyroidism and ophthalmopathy. This second report adds: A model built on 13 V-J features separated ophthalmopathy from stable hyperthyroidism.

The source material was peripheral blood mononuclear cells (PBMCs), sampled at new diagnosis, from a patient treated with antithyroid drugs. This receptor was taken from a woman aged 35-60 years with Graves disease.

The CDR3 loop is CASSSGDRKNTEAFF. For the CDR3, the DNA is TGTGCCAGCAGCTCTGGAGACAGAAAGAACACTGAAGCTTTCTTT. The J gene is TRBJ1-1, the V gene TRBV11-2, with a weak D call TRBD1 (5 bases). V was pared by 4 bases and J by 1 base, with 13 bases between. Germline V gene data show CDR1 as SGHAT and CDR2 as FQNNGV. The CDR3 totals 15 residues.